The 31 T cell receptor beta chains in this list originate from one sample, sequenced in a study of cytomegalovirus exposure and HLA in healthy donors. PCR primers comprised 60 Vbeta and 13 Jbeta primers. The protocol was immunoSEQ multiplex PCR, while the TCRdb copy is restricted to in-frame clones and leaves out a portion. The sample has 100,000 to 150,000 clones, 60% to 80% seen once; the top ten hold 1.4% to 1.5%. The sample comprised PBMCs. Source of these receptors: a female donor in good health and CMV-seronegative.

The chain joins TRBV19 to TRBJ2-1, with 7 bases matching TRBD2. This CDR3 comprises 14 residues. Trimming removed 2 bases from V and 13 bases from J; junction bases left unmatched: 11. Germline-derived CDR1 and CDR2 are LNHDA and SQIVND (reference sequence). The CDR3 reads CASSISGADEGQFF. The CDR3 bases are TGTGCCAGTAGTATAAGCGGGGCGGATGAAGGTCAGTTCTTC.

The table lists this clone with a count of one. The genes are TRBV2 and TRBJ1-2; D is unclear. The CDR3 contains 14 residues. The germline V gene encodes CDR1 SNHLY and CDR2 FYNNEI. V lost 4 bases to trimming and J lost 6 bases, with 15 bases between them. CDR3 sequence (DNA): TGTGCCAGCAGTGGCCTTACTGGTGGTGATGGCTACACCTTC. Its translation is CASSGLTGGDGYTF.

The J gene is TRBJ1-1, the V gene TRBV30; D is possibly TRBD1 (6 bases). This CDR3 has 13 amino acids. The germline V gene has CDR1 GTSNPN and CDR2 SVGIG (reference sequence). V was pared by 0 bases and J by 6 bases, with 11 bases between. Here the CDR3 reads CAWSVGQGSEAFF. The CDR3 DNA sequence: TGTGCCTGGAGTGTAGGGCAGGGGTCTGAAGCTTTCTTT.

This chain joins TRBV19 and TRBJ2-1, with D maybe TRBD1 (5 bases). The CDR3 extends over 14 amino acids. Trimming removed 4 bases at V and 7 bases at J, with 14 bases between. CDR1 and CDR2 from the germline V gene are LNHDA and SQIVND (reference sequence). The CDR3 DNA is TGTGCCAGTAGTACCCCGACAGTGAATAATGAGCAGTTCTTC. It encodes CASSTPTVNNEQFF.

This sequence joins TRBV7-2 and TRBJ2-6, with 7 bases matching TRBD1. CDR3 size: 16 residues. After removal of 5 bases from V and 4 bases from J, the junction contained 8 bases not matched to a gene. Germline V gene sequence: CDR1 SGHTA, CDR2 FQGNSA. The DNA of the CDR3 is TGTGCCAGCAGCAGACAGGGCTCACCCGGGGCCAACGTCCTGACTTTC. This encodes CASSRQGSPGANVLTF.

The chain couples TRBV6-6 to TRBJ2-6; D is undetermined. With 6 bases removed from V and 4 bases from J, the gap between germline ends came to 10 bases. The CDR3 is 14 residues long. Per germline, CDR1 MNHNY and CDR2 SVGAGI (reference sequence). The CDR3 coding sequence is TGTGCCAGCAGCCCCGAGCTGGGGGCCAACGTCCTGACTTTC. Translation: CASSPELGANVLTF.

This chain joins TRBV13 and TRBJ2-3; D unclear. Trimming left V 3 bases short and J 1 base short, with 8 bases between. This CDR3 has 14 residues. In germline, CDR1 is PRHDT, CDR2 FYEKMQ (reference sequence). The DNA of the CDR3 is TGTGCCAGCAGCTTTGGCAGTCGCACAGATACGCAGTATTTT. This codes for CASSFGSRTDTQYF. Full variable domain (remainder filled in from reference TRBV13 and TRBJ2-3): AAGVIQSPRHLIKEKRETATLKCYPIPRHDTVYWYQQGPGQDPQFLISFYEKMQSDKGSIPDRFSAQQFSDYHSELNMSSLELGDSALYFCASSFGSRTDTQYFGPGTRLTVL.

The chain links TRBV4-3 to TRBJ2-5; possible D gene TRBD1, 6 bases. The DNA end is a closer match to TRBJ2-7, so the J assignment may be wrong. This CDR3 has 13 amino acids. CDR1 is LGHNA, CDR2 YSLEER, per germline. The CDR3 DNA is TGCGCCAGCAGCCGCGACAGGCGGTACGAGCAGTACTTC. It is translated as CASSRDRRYEQYF.

The DNA for the CDR3 is TGTGCCAGCAGCCTGACAGGGGTTGGGGCCAAAAACATTCAGTACTTC. Encoded protein: CASSLTGVGAKNIQYF. V and J are TRBV11-2 and TRBJ2-4; 8 positions match TRBD1. The CDR3 is 16 amino acids. Germline V gene data show CDR1 as SGHAT and CDR2 as FQNNGV. V shed 5 bases, J shed 1 base, and the junction held 7 bases outside the gene matches. Supplemented by reference TRBV11-2 and TRBJ2-4, the full variable domain reads EAGVAQSPRYKIIEKRQSVAFWCNPISGHATLYWYQQILGQGPKLLIQFQNNGVVDDSQLPKDRFSAERLKGVDSTLKIQPAKLEDSAVYLCASSLTGVGAKNIQYFGAGTRLSVL.

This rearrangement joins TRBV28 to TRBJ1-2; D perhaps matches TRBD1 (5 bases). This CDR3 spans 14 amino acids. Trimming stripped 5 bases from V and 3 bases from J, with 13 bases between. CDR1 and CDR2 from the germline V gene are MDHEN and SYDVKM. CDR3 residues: CASSILQDYYGYTF. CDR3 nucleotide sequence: TGTGCCAGCAGTATTCTACAGGATTACTATGGCTACACCTTC.

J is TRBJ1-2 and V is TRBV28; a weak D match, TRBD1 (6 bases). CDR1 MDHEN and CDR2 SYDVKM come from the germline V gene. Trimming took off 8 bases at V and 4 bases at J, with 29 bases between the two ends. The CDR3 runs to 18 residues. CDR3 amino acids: CASLSPLPSQGFGYGYTF. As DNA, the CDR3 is TGTGCCAGCCTCAGCCCTCTACCCTCACAGGGATTCGGCTATGGCTACACCTTC.

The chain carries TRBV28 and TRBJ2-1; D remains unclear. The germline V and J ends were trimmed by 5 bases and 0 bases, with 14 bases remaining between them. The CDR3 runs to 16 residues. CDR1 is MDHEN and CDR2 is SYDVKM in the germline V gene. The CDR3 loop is CASSPPARSSYNEQFF. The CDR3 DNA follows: TGTGCCAGCAGTCCCCCCGCGAGGAGCTCCTACAATGAGCAGTTCTTC.

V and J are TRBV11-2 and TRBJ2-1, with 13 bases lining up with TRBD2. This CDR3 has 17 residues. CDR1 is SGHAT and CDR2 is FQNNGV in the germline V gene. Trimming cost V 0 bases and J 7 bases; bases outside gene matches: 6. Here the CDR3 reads CASSLDQLAGGKNEQFF. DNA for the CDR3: TGTGCCAGCAGCTTAGACCAACTAGCGGGAGGGAAGAATGAGCAGTTCTTC.

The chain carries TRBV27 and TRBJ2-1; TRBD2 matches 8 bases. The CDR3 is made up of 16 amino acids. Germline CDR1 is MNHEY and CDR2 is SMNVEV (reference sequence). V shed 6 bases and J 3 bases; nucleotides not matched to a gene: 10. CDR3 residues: CASSPWGAGGYNEQFF. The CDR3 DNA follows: TGTGCCAGCAGCCCTTGGGGTGCGGGAGGCTACAATGAGCAGTTCTTC.

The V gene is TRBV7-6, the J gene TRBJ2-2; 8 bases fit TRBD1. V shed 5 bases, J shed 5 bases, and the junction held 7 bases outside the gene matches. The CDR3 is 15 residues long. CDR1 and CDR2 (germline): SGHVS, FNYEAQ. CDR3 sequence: CASSTTGALTGELFF. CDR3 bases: TGTGCCAGCAGCACGACAGGGGCATTAACCGGGGAGCTGTTTTTT.

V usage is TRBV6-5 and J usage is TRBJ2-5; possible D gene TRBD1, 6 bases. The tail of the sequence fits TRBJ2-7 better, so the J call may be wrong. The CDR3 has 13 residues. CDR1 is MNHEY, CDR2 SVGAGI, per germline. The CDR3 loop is CASSAGTTYEQYF. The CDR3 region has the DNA TGTGCCAGCAGTGCCGGGACAACGTACGAGCAGTACTTC.

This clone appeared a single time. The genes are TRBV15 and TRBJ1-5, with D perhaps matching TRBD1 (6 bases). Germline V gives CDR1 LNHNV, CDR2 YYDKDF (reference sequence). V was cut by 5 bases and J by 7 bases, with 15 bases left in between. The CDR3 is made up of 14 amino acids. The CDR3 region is CATSGTGSRQPQHF. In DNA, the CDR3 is TGTGCCACCAGCGGTACAGGGTCGAGGCAGCCCCAGCATTTT.

The chain's CDR3 is CASSLNRGYGYTF. Written as DNA, the CDR3 is TGTGCCAGCAGCTTGAACAGGGGTTATGGCTACACCTTC. This chain links TRBV5-6 with TRBJ1-2; the match to TRBD1 covers 7 bases. Germline CDR1 is SGHDT and CDR2 is YYEEEE. This CDR3 contains 13 residues. V trimming: 1 base; J trimming: 5 bases; junction bases outside the gene matches: 2.

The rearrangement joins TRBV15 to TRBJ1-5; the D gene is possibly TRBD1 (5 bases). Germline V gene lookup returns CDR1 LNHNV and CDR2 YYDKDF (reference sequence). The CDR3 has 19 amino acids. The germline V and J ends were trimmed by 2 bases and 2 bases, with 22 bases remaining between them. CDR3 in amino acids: CATSRSPMGGAGRNQPQHF. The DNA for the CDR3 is TGTGCCACCAGCAGATCCCCCATGGGGGGTGCAGGCCGCAATCAGCCCCAGCATTTT.

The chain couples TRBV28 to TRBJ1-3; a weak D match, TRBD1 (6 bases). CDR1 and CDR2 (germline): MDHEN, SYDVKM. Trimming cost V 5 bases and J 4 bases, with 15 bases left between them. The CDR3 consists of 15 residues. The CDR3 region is CASSRRQEDGNTIYF. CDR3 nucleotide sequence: TGTGCCAGCAGTCGCCGACAGGAGGACGGAAACACCATATATTTT.

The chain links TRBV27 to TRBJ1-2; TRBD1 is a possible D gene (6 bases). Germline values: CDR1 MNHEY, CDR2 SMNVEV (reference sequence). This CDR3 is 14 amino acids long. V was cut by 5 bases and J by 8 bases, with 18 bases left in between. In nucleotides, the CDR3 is TGTGCCAGCAGTACAGGGCCAGTTGTGGGAGGCTACACCTTC. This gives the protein CASSTGPVVGGYTF.

The CDR3 protein is CATDSQETQYF. For the CDR3, the DNA is TGTGCCACCGACAGTCAAGAGACCCAGTACTTC. The V gene is TRBV6-1, the J gene TRBJ2-5; tentative D call: TRBD1 (5 bases). The CDR3 totals 11 residues. The V and J ends lost 10 bases and 2 bases respectively, with 8 bases between them. CDR1 and CDR2 from the germline V gene are MNHNS and SASEGT.

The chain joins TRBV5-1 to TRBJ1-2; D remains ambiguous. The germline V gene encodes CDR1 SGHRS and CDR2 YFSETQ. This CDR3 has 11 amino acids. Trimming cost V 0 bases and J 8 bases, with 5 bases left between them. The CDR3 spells CASSLDGGYTF. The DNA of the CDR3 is TGCGCCAGCAGCTTGGACGGGGGCTACACCTTC.

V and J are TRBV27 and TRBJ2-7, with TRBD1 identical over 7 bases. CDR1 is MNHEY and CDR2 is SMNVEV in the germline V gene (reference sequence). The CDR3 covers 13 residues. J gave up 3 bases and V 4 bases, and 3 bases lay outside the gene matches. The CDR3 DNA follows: TGTGCCAGCAGTTATCGGACAGGCTACGAGCAGTACTTC. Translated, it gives CASSYRTGYEQYF.

The CDR3 spells CASSRTGVQNTEAFF. The CDR3 DNA is TGCGCCAGCAGCAGGACAGGGGTCCAGAACACTGAAGCTTTCTTT. J is TRBJ1-1 and V is TRBV5-1; 9 bases match TRBD1. Germline V CDR1 and CDR2: SGHRS, YFSETQ. The CDR3 is 15 amino acids. Losses at the gene ends were 4 bases for V and 1 base for J; bases not matched to a gene: 5.

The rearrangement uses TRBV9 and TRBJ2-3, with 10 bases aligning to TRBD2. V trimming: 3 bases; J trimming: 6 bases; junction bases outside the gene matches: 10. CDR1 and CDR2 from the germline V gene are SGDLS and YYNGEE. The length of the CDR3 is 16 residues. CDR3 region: CASSGGLAEGVDTQYF. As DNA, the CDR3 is TGTGCCAGCAGCGGCGGACTAGCGGAAGGGGTGGATACGCAGTATTTT.

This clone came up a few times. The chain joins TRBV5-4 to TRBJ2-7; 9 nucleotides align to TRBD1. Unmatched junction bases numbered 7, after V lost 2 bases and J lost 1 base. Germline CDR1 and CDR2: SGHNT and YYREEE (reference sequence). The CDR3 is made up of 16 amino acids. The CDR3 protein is CASSLGQGNPSYEQYF. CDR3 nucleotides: TGTGCCAGCAGCTTAGGACAGGGGAATCCATCCTACGAGCAGTACTTC.

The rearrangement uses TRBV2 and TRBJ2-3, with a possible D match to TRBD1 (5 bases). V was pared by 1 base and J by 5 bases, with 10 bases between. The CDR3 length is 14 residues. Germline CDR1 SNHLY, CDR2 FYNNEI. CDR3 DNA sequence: TGTGCCAGCAGTGAAGACAGGTCCGGAGATACGCAGTATTTT. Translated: CASSEDRSGDTQYF.

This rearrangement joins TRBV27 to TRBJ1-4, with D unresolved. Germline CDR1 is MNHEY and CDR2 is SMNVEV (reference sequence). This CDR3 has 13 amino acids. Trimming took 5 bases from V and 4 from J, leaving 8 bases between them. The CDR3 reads CASSRQVNEKLFF. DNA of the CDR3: TGTGCCAGCAGTCGGCAGGTTAATGAAAAACTGTTTTTT.

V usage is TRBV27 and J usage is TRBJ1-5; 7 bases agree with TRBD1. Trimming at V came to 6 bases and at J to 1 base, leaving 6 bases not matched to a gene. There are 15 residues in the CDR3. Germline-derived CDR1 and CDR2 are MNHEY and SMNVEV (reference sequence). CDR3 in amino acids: CASRITGVSNQPQHF. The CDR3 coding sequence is TGTGCCAGCAGGATCACAGGGGTGAGCAATCAGCCCCAGCATTTT.

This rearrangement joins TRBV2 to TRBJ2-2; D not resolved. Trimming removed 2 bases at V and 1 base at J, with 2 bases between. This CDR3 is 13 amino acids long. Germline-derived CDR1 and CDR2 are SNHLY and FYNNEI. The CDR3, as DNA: TGTGCCAGCAGTGAACAGAACACCGGGGAGCTGTTTTTT. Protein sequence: CASSEQNTGELFF.